This is a list of T cell receptor beta chains from one sample in a study of blood T cells in healthy people across ages. Using its own MiXCR run on the 5' RACE reads, TCRdb lists one record per CDR3 protein. Of about 670,000 distinct CDR3 sequences detected, 52% appear once; the ten largest clones hold roughly 14%. What was sequenced was blood. These receptors came from a woman over 75 in good health. Each CDR3 is given with its conserved first and last residue. The order of the fields is clone size, V gene, D gene, J gene, CDR3 protein, CDR3 DNA. The D gene is left open where the match is weak. Rows give clone size only sometimes, using once, few, many, or a class for an expanded clone.

size: .; V: TRBV28; D: .; J: TRBJ2-7; CDR3: CALGRVGTGSYEQYF; DNA: TGTGCCTTGGGCCGGGTGGGGACGGGCTCCTACGAGCAGTACTTC
size: few; V: TRBV18; D: TRBD1; J: TRBJ2-4; CDR3: CASSQSGQGDIQYF; DNA: TGTGCCAGCTCACAGTCGGGACAGGGTGACATTCAGTACTTC
size: .; V: TRBV20-1; D: TRBD1; J: TRBJ1-1; CDR3: CSVPGQVRTEAFF; DNA: TGCAGTGTTCCCGGACAGGTTCGTACTGAAGCTTTCTTT
size: few; V: TRBV5-6; D: .; J: TRBJ1-2; CDR3: CASSLDQGIYGYTF; DNA: TGTGCCAGCAGCTTGGATCAGGGGATCTATGGCTACACCTTC
size: few; V: TRBV24-1; D: .; J: TRBJ1-2; CDR3: CATSDTGRTLSGYTF; DNA: TGTGCCACCAGTGATACCGGACGGACCCTCTCTGGCTACACCTTC
size: .; V: TRBV9; D: .; J: TRBJ2-4; CDR3: CASSAAGKNIQYF; DNA: TGTGCCAGCAGCGCCGCCGGCAAAAACATTCAGTACTTC
size: .; V: TRBV20-1; D: TRBD1; J: TRBJ1-1; CDR3: CSASKGAGVTEAFF; DNA: TGCAGTGCTAGTAAGGGGGCGGGGGTCACTGAAGCTTTCTTT
size: .; V: TRBV16; D: .; J: TRBJ2-5; CDR3: CANSQGGETQYF; DNA: TGTGCCAACAGCCAGGGGGGCGAGACCCAGTACTTC
size: .; V: TRBV4-2; D: TRBD1; J: TRBJ1-2; CDR3: CASSPTDRVRGYTF; DNA: TGTGCCAGCAGCCCCACGGACAGGGTTCGTGGCTACACCTTC
size: many; V: TRBV3-1; D: .; J: TRBJ2-7; CDR3: CASSQEWAYEQYF; DNA: TGTGCCAGCAGCCAAGAATGGGCCTACGAGCAGTACTTC
size: .; V: TRBV20-1; D: .; J: TRBJ1-2; CDR3: CSAKRDTYGYTF; DNA: TGCAGTGCGAAACGGGACACCTATGGCTACACCTTC
size: few; V: TRBV20-1; D: .; J: TRBJ2-5; CDR3: CSARGGQGGWDQYF; DNA: TGCAGTGCTAGAGGAGGACAGGGAGGGTGGGACCAGTACTTC
size: few; V: TRBV7-2; D: TRBD2; J: TRBJ2-2; CDR3: CASSYGGAGGELFF; DNA: TGTGCCAGCAGCTACGGGGGGGCAGGCGGGGAGCTGTTTTTT
size: .; V: TRBV29-1; D: TRBD1; J: TRBJ1-2; CDR3: CSVWGLDRGDYGYTF; DNA: TGCAGCGTCTGGGGGTTGGACAGGGGAGACTATGGCTACACCTTC
size: many; V: TRBV27; D: .; J: TRBJ2-7; CDR3: CASSLPGIGTYEQYF; DNA: TGTGCCAGCAGTTTACCCGGAATAGGGACCTACGAGCAGTACTTC
size: many; V: TRBV9; D: TRBD2; J: TRBJ2-1; CDR3: CASSFGLAGLNEQFF; DNA: TGTGCCAGCAGCTTCGGACTAGCGGGTCTCAATGAGCAGTTCTTC
size: .; V: TRBV7-9; D: .; J: TRBJ1-6; CDR3: CASSRDTANSPLHF; DNA: TGTGCCAGCAGCCGGGACACGGCCAATTCACCCCTCCACTTT